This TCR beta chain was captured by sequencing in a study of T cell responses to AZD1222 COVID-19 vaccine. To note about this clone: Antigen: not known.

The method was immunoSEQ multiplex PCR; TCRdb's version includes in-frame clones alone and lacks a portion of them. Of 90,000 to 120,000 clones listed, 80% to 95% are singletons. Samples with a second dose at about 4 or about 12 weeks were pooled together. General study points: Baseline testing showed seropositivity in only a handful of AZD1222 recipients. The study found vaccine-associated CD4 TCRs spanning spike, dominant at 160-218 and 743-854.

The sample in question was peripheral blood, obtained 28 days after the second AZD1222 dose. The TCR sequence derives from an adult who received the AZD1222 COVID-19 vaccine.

CDR3 bases: TGCGCCAGCAGCCCGGGAGGGGGTAACTATGGCTACACCTTC. Protein: CASSPGGGNYGYTF. The rearrangement uses TRBV5-1 and TRBJ1-2; D is perhaps TRBD1 (6 bases). V lost 4 bases and J lost 1, with 11 bases in between. CDR3 length equals 14 residues. Germline CDR1 SGHRS, CDR2 YFSETQ.